The next 14 T cell receptor beta chains were all read from a single sample in a study of long-term antiretroviral therapy in people with HIV. Sequencing used immunoSEQ v3.0 at survey level. TCRdb's copy holds only in-frame clones and misses some; the assay was immunoSEQ multiplex PCR. The table has over 10,000 clones, approximately 90% seen once. Sequenced material: unsorted PBMCs, taken 2.1 years after starting antiretroviral therapy. These receptor sequences come from a woman aged 40-49 years with HIV.

This clone appeared a single time. J is TRBJ2-5 and V is TRBV7-9, with TRBD1 matching 9 bases. Germline CDR1 SEHNR, CDR2 FQNEAQ (reference sequence). The CDR3 is 14 amino acids. Losses at the gene ends were 3 bases for V and 5 bases for J; bases not matched to a gene: 4. The CDR3 DNA reads TGTGCCAGCAGCTTCTCGGGACAGGGTGAGACCCAGTACTTC. Translation: CASSFSGQGETQYF.

The genes are TRBV5-1 and TRBJ2-5; the match to TRBD2 covers 9 bases. V lost 2 bases to trimming and J lost 3 bases; unmatched junction nucleotides: 5. The germline CDR1 and CDR2 sequences are SGHRS and YFSETQ. The CDR3 is made up of 15 amino acids. DNA of the CDR3: TGCGCCAGCAGCTTCGGCGGGGGGGCCGAAGAGACCCAGTACTTC. Translation: CASSFGGGAEETQYF.

The genes are TRBV4-3 and TRBJ1-5; D is undetermined. The length of the CDR3 is 14 residues. CDR1 and CDR2 from the germline V gene are LGHNA and YSLEER. Between the trimmed V and J ends, which lost 6 bases and 1 base, there was a span of 10 bases. The CDR3 nucleotides read TGCGCCAGCAGTATGAAGGTGAGCAATCAGCCCCAGCATTTT. Translated, it gives CASSMKVSNQPQHF.

The CDR3 DNA follows: TGTGCCAGCAGGGGACTGTCGGGGACTGAAGCTTTCTTT. This codes for CASRGLSGTEAFF. The chain has TRBV9 and TRBJ1-1; perhaps TRBD1 as D (5 bases). V dropped 5 bases and J dropped 5 bases, with 13 bases sitting between them. CDR1 and CDR2 from the germline V gene are SGDLS and YYNGEE. The CDR3 totals 13 residues.

The V call is TRBV5-4, the J call TRBJ1-1; D perhaps matches TRBD1 (6 bases). Germline V CDR1 and CDR2: SGHNT, YYREEE (reference sequence). This CDR3 is built from 13 residues. Trimming cost V 3 bases and J 7 bases, with 13 bases left between them. CDR3 nucleotides: TGTGCCAGCAGCTCCCAGGGGACCATTGAAGCTTTCTTT. Translating gives CASSSQGTIEAFF.

V and J are TRBV14 and TRBJ2-5; TRBD1 or TRBD2 may be the D gene (5 bases each). Germline assignment: CDR1 SGHDN and CDR2 FVKESK. This CDR3 has 13 residues. V was clipped by 7 bases and J by 2 bases, with 11 bases between them. Here the CDR3 reads CASNRGAQETQYF. The CDR3 coding sequence is TGTGCCAGCAATAGAGGGGCTCAAGAGACCCAGTACTTC.

The gene calls are TRBV29-1 and TRBJ2-7, with TRBD1 matching over 11 bases. The CDR3 is 16 amino acids. V was clipped by 1 base and J by 2 bases; unmatched bases: 7. Germline CDR1 and CDR2: SQVTM and ANQGSEA. The chain's CDR3 is CSVEVPGQGVTYEQYF. The CDR3 DNA sequence: TGCAGCGTTGAAGTACCGGGACAGGGGGTAACCTACGAGCAGTACTTC.

CDR3 DNA sequence: TGTGCCAGCAGCCCATCCGGGGGGGCGAGCAATCAGCCCCAGCATTTT. The encoded protein is CASSPSGGASNQPQHF. The chain carries TRBV7-2 and TRBJ1-5, with a possible D match to TRBD1 (6 bases). Germline lookup yields CDR1 SGHTA and CDR2 FQGNSA. The CDR3 runs 16 residues. The V gene lost 5 bases and the J gene lost 1 base, with 15 bases spanning the gap.

This clone came up a few times. Mismatch with germline at one junction end may stem from a read error. V gene TRBV5-1 combines with J gene TRBJ2-5; 16 bases align to TRBD2. The V gene's germline CDR1 is SGHRS and CDR2 YFSETQ. The CDR3 spans 15 residues. The DNA of the CDR3 is TGCGCCAGCAGACTACTCGGGACTAGCGGGGGGGCTCTGGACTTC. It codes for CASRLLGTSGGALDF.

This clone appeared a few times. The J gene is TRBJ2-5, the V gene TRBV19, with TRBD2 identical over 12 bases. In germline, CDR1 is LNHDA, CDR2 SQIVND (reference sequence). With 3 bases clipped from V and 4 bases from J, the junction kept 9 bases outside the gene matches. This CDR3 contains 17 residues. The CDR3 sequence: CASSMGRGLAGRETQYF. CDR3 bases: TGTGCCAGTAGTATGGGTAGAGGACTAGCGGGGAGAGAGACCCAGTACTTC.

The chain links TRBV4-3 to TRBJ2-1, with 7 bases matching TRBD2. The germline V gene has CDR1 LGHNA and CDR2 YSLEER. Losses at the gene ends were 0 bases for V and 4 bases for J; bases not matched to a gene: 6. The CDR3 extends over 16 amino acids. CDR3 DNA: TGCGCCAGCAGCCAAGATACGGGGGGACCGTACAATGAGCAGTTCTTC. The encoded protein is CASSQDTGGPYNEQFF.

The rearrangement links TRBV19 to TRBJ1-1; D unresolved. The germline CDR1 and CDR2 sequences are LNHDA and SQIVND (reference sequence). Trimming took 1 base from V and 6 from J, leaving 15 bases between them. The CDR3 is 15 amino acids. The CDR3 bases are TGTGCCAGTAGTATAGGGGGAACTCCGGACCCTGAAGCTTTCTTT. Protein: CASSIGGTPDPEAFF.

The CDR3 sequence is CASSVRQGTTQYF. The CDR3 DNA follows: TGTGCCAGCAGCGTCCGACAGGGGACTACGCAGTATTTT. The chain carries TRBV5-6 and TRBJ2-3, with 8 bases lining up with TRBD1. This CDR3 has 13 amino acids. Germline CDR1 reads SGHDT; CDR2 reads YYEEEE. The V segment lost 4 bases and the J segment 8 bases; nucleotides outside the gene matches: 6.

The rearrangement uses TRBV2 and TRBJ2-3, with a possible D match to TRBD1 (5 bases). The CDR3 loop spans 14 amino acids. Trimming removed 6 bases from V and 3 bases from J, with 13 bases in between. Per germline, CDR1 SNHLY and CDR2 FYNNEI. CDR3 in DNA: TGTGCCAGCAGGAAGGGGTTACAAACAGATACGCAGTATTTT. Translating it yields CASRKGLQTDTQYF. The full variable domain, its missing parts supplied by reference TRBV2 and TRBJ2-3, is EPEVTQTPSHQVTQMGQEVILRCVPISNHLYFYWYRQILGQKVEFLVSFYNNEISEKSEIFDDQFSVERPDGSNFTLKIRSTKLEDSAMYFCASRKGLQTDTQYFGPGTRLTVL.